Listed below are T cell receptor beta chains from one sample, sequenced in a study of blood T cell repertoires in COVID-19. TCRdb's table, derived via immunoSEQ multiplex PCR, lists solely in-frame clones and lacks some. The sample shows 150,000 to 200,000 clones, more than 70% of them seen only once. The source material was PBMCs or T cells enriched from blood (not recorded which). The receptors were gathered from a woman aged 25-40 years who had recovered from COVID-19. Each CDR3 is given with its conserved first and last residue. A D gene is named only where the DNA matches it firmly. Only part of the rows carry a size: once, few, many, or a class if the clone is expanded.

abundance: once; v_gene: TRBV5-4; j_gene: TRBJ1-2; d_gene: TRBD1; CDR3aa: CASSFGQGVQVGYTF; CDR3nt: TGTGCCAGCAGCTTCGGCCAGGGGGTGCAGGTCGGCTACACCTTC
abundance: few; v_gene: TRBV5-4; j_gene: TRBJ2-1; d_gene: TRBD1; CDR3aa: CASSLKTGQGGEQFF; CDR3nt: TGTGCCAGCAGCTTGAAAACGGGACAGGGGGGTGAGCAGTTCTTC
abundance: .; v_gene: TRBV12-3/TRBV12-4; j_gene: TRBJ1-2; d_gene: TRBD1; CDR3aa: CASSNRGLYGYTF; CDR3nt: TGTGCCAGCAGTAACAGGGGGCTCTATGGCTACACCTTC
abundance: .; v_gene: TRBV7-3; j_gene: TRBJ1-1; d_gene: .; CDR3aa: CASSLGPTMNTEAFF; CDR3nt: TGTGCCAGCAGCTTAGGGCCCACGATGAACACTGAAGCTTTCTTT
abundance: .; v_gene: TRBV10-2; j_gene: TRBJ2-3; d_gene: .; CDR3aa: CASSDEQISTDTQYF; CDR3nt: TGCGCCAGCAGTGACGAGCAAATTTCCACAGATACGCAGTATTTT
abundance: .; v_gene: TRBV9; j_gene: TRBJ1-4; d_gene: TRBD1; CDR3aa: CASSFTGEINEKLFF; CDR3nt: TGTGCCAGCAGCTTTACAGGGGAGATTAATGAAAAACTGTTTTTT
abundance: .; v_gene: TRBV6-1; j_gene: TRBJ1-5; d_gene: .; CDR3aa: CASSEIGTNQPQHF; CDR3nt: TGTGCCAGCAGTGAAATAGGGACTAATCAGCCCCAGCATTTT
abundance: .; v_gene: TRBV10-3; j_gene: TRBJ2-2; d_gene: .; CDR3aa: CAISENAGTPTGELFF; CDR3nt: TGTGCCATCAGTGAAAACGCCGGGACACCGACCGGGGAGCTGTTTTTT
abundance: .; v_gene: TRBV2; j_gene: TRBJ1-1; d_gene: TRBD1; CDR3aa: CASQGQGSNTEAFF; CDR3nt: TGTGCCAGCCAAGGACAGGGTTCGAACACTGAAGCTTTCTTT
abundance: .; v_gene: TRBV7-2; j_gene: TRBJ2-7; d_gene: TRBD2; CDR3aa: CASSPSTGTSGSSNEQYF; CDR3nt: TGTGCCAGCAGCCCCTCTACCGGGACTAGCGGGAGTTCCAACGAGCAGTACTTC
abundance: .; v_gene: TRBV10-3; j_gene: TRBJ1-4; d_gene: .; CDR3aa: CAISESGKSLGSF; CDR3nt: TGTGCCATCAGTGAGTCGGGTAAGTCACTAGGTAGTTTT
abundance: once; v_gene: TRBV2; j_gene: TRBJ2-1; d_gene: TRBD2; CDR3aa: CASRDARLAGGPGEQFF; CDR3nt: TGTGCCAGCCGGGACGCAAGGCTAGCGGGAGGGCCGGGGGAGCAGTTCTTC
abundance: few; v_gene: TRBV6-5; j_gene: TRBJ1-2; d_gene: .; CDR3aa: CASSLSEVFGYTF; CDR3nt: TGTGCCAGCAGTCTTAGTGAGGTATTCGGCTACACCTTC
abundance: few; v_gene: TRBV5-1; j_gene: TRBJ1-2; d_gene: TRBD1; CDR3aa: CASSRDRGSYGYTF; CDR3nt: TGCGCCAGCAGCCGAGACAGGGGATCCTATGGCTACACCTTC
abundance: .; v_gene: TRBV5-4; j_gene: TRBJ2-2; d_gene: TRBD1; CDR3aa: CASSSSIQGANTGELFF; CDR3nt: TGTGCCAGCAGCTCATCGATACAGGGGGCGAACACCGGGGAGCTGTTTTTT